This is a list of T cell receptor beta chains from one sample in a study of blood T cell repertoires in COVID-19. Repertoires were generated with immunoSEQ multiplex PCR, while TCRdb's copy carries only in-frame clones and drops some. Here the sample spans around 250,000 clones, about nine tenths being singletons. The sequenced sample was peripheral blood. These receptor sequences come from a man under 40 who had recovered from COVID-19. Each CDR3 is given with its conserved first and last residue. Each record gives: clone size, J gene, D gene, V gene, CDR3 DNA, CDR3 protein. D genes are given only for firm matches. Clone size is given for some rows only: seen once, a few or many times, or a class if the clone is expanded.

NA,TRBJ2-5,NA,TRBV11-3,TGTGCCAGCAGCTTTGGAGCAAGAGAGACCCAGTACTTC,CASSFGARETQYF
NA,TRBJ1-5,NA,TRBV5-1,TGCGCCAGCAGCTTGGGGCAGGAGGAGTGGAGCAATCAGCCCCAGCATTTT,CASSLGQEEWSNQPQHF
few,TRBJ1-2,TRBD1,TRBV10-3,TGTGCCACCCTAACCGACAGGGGGGACCTCGGCTACACCTTC,CATLTDRGDLGYTF
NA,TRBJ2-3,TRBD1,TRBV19,TGTGCCAGTAGCCCTGTAGACAGGGACACAGATACGCAGTATTTT,CASSPVDRDTDTQYF
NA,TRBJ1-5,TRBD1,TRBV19,TGTGCCAGTACCGGACAGGTGCCCCAGCATTTT,CASTGQVPQHF
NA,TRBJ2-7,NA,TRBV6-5,TGTGCCAGCAGTATCGACAGACTTACCTCCTACGAGCAGTACTTC,CASSIDRLTSYEQYF
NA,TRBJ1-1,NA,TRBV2,TGTGCCAGCAGTGACCTCGACAGTGCCACTGAAGCTTTCTTT,CASSDLDSATEAFF
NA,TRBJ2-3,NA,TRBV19,TGTGCCAGTAAGGCGGGGAGAAGCCCAGATAGCACAGATACGCAGTATTTT,CASKAGRSPDSTDTQYF
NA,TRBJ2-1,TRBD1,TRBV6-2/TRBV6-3,TGTGCCAGCAGCCCCGGGACAGCCCCGTTCTTC,CASSPGTAPFF
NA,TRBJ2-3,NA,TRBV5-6,TGTGCCAGCAGCCGGCGGACACAATGGGGCACAGATACGCAGTATTTT,CASSRRTQWGTDTQYF
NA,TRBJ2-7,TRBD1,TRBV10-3,TGTGCCATCAGCTTTACAGGGGGCAGGGATCCCTACGAGCAGTACTTC,CAISFTGGRDPYEQYF
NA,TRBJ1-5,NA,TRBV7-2,TGTGCCAGCAGCTCCCAGGAGACAGGTCCCCAGCATTTT,CASSSQETGPQHF
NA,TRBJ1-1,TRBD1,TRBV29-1,TGCAGCGTTGATCCCGAAAGTTATACCGGGACAGCCTTTTGGGGAGCTTTCTTT,CSVDPESYTGTAFWGAFF
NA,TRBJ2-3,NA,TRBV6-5,TGTGCCAGCAGTTCCCTCAGCGGTAGCACAGATACGCAGTATTTT,CASSSLSGSTDTQYF
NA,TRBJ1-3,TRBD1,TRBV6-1,TGTGCCAGCAGGGAATGGGACAGGGAACCTGGAAACACCATATATTTT,CASREWDREPGNTIYF
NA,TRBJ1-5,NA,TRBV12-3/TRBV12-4,TGTGCCAGCAGTCCCGACAGGTATCAGCCCCAGCATTTT,CASSPDRYQPQHF
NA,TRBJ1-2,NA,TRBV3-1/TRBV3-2,TGTGCCAGCAGCCAATCGGGGGTAAACTATGGCTACACCTTC,CASSQSGVNYGYTF
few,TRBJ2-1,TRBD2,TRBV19,TGTGCCAGTAGTATAGCTCTAGCGGGGCCAGTTGAGCAGTTCTTC,CASSIALAGPVEQFF
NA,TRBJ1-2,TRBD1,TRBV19,TGTGCCAGTAGTATGGGACAGGGGAATGGCTACACCTTC,CASSMGQGNGYTF
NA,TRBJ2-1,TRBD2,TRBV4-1,TGCGCCAGCAGCCAGTCAGCGGGGAATTCCTACAATGAGCAGTTCTTC,CASSQSAGNSYNEQFF
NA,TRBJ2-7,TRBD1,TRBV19,TGTGCCAGTAGTCCGGGCGGGACAGGGCGCCACGAGCAGTACTTC,CASSPGGTGRHEQYF
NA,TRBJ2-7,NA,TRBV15,TGTGCCACCAGCAGAGCCCTAGCCTACGAGCAGTACTTC,CATSRALAYEQYF
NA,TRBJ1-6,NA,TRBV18,TGTGCCAGCTCACCGAGGACTCTCCCCAATTCACCCCTCCACTTT,CASSPRTLPNSPLHF
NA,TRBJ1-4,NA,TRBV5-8,TGTGCCAGCAGCTCGGTCGTGAGACACGAAAAACTGTTTTTT,CASSSVVRHEKLFF
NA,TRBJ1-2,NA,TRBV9,TGTGCCAGCAGTCTTAGAGCCTATGGCTACACCTTC,CASSLRAYGYTF
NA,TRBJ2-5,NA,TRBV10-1,TGCGCCAGCAGTGCAGGGAGGACCCAAGAGACCCAGTACTTC,CASSAGRTQETQYF
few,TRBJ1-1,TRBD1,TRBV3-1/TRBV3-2,TGTGCCAGCAGCCCCGACAGGGGCGACGTGAACACTGAAGCTTTCTTT,CASSPDRGDVNTEAFF
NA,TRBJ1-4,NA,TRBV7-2,TGTGCCAGCAGCGTAGATTTCGGTTCAACTAATGAAAAACTGTTTTTT,CASSVDFGSTNEKLFF
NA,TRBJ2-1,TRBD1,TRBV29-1,TGCAGCGTTGAAAGGGACAGTGGACGTGAGCAGTTCTTC,CSVERDSGREQFF
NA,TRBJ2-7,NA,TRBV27,TGTGCCAGCAGTTTTGATGAGGGATCGTTGGCCTACGAGCAGTACTTC,CASSFDEGSLAYEQYF
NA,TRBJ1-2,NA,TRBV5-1,TGCGCCAGCAGCTTGGCCCCGGAGATCTATGGCTACACCTTC,CASSLAPEIYGYTF
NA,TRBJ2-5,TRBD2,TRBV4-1,TGCGCCAGCAGCCAAGGGAGTGGAGCGGGGACCCAAGAGACCCAGTACTTC,CASSQGSGAGTQETQYF
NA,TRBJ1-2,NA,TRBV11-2,TGTGCCAGCAGCTTAGCCGGGGTGTCACACTATGGCTACACCTTC,CASSLAGVSHYGYTF
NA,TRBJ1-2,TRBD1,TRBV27,TGTGCCACCAGGGGGGGCTATGGCTACACCTTC,CATRGGYGYTF
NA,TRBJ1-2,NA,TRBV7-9,TGTGCCAGTACCTCAGGGCTCTCCGATGGCTACACCTTC,CASTSGLSDGYTF
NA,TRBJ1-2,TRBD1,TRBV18,TGTGCCAGCTCACCAGGGACAGGGGTTTTTTATGGCTACACCTTC,CASSPGTGVFYGYTF
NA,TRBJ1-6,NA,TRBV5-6,TGTGCCAGCAGCCAACCAGGGAAATCACCCCTCCACTTT,CASSQPGKSPLHF
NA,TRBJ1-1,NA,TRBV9,TGTGCCAGCAGCGCTCGTGCGGGGCCCGCTGAAGCTTTCTTT,CASSARAGPAEAFF
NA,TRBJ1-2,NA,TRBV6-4,TGTGCCAGCATCCCCAGGGCGGGGGCGCGTGGCCATGGCTACACCTTC,CASIPRAGARGHGYTF
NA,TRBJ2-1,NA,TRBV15,TGTGCCACCAGCAGACCAGGGGTTACGGACAATGAGCAGTTCTTC,CATSRPGVTDNEQFF
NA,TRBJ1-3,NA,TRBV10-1,TGCGCCAGCAGTGAGTCGCCCTATCACTCTGGAAACACCATATATTTT,CASSESPYHSGNTIYF
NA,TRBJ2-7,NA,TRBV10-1,TGCGCCAGCTCCGACAACCTCCGGGGTTACGAGCAGTACTTC,CASSDNLRGYEQYF
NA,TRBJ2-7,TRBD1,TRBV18,TGTGCCAGCTCACTAATTTCTACGGGACAGGGTCGGGGCGAGCAGTACTTC,CASSLISTGQGRGEQYF
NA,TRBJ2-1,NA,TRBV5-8,TGTGCCAGCAGCTTGAGAGGGGGCAATGAGCAGTTCTTC,CASSLRGGNEQFF
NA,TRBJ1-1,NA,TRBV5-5,TGTGCCAGCAGCCTGGGACTTCTAACTATGAACACTGAAGCTTTCTTT,CASSLGLLTMNTEAFF
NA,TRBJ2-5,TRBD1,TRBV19,TGTGCCAGTAGTATTGTGAGGGGGCCCGTGGAGACCCAGTACTTC,CASSIVRGPVETQYF
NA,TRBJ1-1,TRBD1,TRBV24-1,TGTGCCACCAGTGATCCTAGGACAGGGAACACTGAAGCTTTCTTT,CATSDPRTGNTEAFF
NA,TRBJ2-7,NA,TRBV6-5,TGTGCCAGCAGTTTTAGTAGCCAGTTCTACGAGCAGTACTTC,CASSFSSQFYEQYF
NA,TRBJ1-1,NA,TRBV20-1,TGCAGTGCCGGGAACACTGAAGCTTTCTTT,CSAGNTEAFF
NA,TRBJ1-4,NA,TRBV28,TGTGCCAGCAGGACGCAGGGGCTCGGGGAAAAACTGTTTTTT,CASRTQGLGEKLFF
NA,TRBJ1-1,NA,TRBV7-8,TGTGCCAGCAGCTTAGTGAGCGGTTCGAACACTGAAGCTTTCTTT,CASSLVSGSNTEAFF
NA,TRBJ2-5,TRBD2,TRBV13,TGTGCCAGCAGCGCAACTTCGACTAGCGGGGACCAAGAGACCCAGTACTTC,CASSATSTSGDQETQYF
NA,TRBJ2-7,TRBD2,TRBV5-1,TGCGCCAGCAGCTTGCTGGGACTAGCCTACGAGCAGTACTTC,CASSLLGLAYEQYF
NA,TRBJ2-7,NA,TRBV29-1,TGCAGCACCCTTGGCGGGGGCGACTCCTACGAGCAGTACTTC,CSTLGGGDSYEQYF
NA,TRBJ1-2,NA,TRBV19,TGTGCCAGTAGTATAGCCGGGGGGAGCCATGGCTACACCTTC,CASSIAGGSHGYTF
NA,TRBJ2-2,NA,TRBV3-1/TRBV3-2,TGTGCCAGCAGCCAAAGGAGGGGCGCTGCGTGGGGGGAGCTGTTTTTT,CASSQRRGAAWGELFF
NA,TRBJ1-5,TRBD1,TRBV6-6,TGTGCCAGCACACAACAGGGGGCTATTTATCAGCCCCAGCATTTT,CASTQQGAIYQPQHF
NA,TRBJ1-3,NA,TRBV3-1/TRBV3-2,TGTGCCAGCAGCCAAGGAGTTCAGGGAGGCTACACCATATATTTT,CASSQGVQGGYTIYF
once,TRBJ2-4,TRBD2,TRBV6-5,TGTGCCAGTTCCCCGGTGGGAGGGGCGAGGAACATTCAGTACTTC,CASSPVGGARNIQYF
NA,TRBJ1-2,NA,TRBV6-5,TGTGCCAGCAGTTACTCGGGGGCCGGGGCCTATGGCTACACCTTC,CASSYSGAGAYGYTF